The rows below give T cell receptor beta chains drawn from one sample of a study of CD8+CD57+ T cells in acquired aplastic anemia. TCRdb processed the reads anew with MiXCR; each CDR3 protein has one entry. The sample lists a few hundred thousand distinct CDR3 sequences, under 40% occurring once. Sequenced material: sorted CD4+, CD8+, or CD8+CD57+ T cells (not recorded which) from PBMCs. Source of these receptors: a human donor with aplastic anemia. CDR3s include the opening cysteine and the closing phenylalanine or tryptophan. A D gene is named only where the DNA matches it firmly. Rows give clone size only sometimes, using once, few, many, or a class for an expanded clone.

v_call: TRBV6-1; j_call: TRBJ2-7; clone_size: few; d_call: NA; cdr3_nt: TGTGCCAGCAGTGAATATGGGACGGAGTACGAGCAGTACTTC; cdr3_aa: CASSEYGTEYEQYF
v_call: TRBV5-1; j_call: TRBJ2-7; clone_size: few; d_call: NA; cdr3_nt: TGCGCCAGCCGAGCTGAAGGAATAAGCTCCTACGAGCAGTACTTC; cdr3_aa: CASRAEGISSYEQYF
v_call: TRBV11-2; j_call: TRBJ2-3; clone_size: many; d_call: NA; cdr3_nt: TGTGCCAGCAGCTCAGAAGGACCAGGCCGCACAGATACGCAGTATTTT; cdr3_aa: CASSSEGPGRTDTQYF
v_call: TRBV4-3; j_call: TRBJ2-7; clone_size: many; d_call: NA; cdr3_nt: TGCGCCAGCAGCCAAGACCGACAGAGCAGCTACGAGCAGTACTTC; cdr3_aa: CASSQDRQSSYEQYF
v_call: TRBV24-1; j_call: TRBJ2-2; clone_size: NA; d_call: NA; cdr3_nt: TGTGCCAGCAGTTACCGGACGACAGGAGCGGGGGAGCTGTTTTTT; cdr3_aa: CASSYRTTGAGELFF
v_call: TRBV2; j_call: TRBJ2-7; clone_size: NA; d_call: NA; cdr3_nt: TGTGCCAGCAGTGAGGTCGGGGGAAGTCTCTACGAGCAGTACTTC; cdr3_aa: CASSEVGGSLYEQYF
v_call: TRBV2; j_call: TRBJ1-2; clone_size: NA; d_call: NA; cdr3_nt: TGTGCCAGCATCGGAGCTGGCTACACCTTC; cdr3_aa: CASIGAGYTF
v_call: TRBV24-1; j_call: TRBJ2-7; clone_size: NA; d_call: NA; cdr3_nt: TGTGCCACGTCAACGCGGGGATGGGGTGAAACGGCCTACGAGCAGTACTTC; cdr3_aa: CATSTRGWGETAYEQYF
v_call: TRBV15; j_call: TRBJ1-6; clone_size: NA; d_call: NA; cdr3_nt: TGTGCCACCAGCAGAGATCGGGGCCCGAATTCACCCCTCCACTTT; cdr3_aa: CATSRDRGPNSPLHF
v_call: TRBV15; j_call: TRBJ1-5; clone_size: NA; d_call: NA; cdr3_nt: TGTGCCACCAGCTCCAGTTCGGAGGCCGCTCAGCCCCAGCATTTT; cdr3_aa: CATSSSSEAAQPQHF
v_call: TRBV7-2; j_call: TRBJ2-7; clone_size: many; d_call: NA; cdr3_nt: TGTGCCAGCACTCAACAGGGGGGGCCTTACGAGCAGTACTTC; cdr3_aa: CASTQQGGPYEQYF
v_call: TRBV4-2; j_call: TRBJ1-2; clone_size: NA; d_call: NA; cdr3_nt: TGTGCCAGCAGCCAAGAAGGTTCCCTGTCGGGGGCTTACTATGGCTACACCTTC; cdr3_aa: CASSQEGSLSGAYYGYTF
v_call: TRBV5-5; j_call: TRBJ1-1; clone_size: NA; d_call: NA; cdr3_nt: TGTGCCAGCAGCTTAGGTGGACTTAGCACTGAAGCTTTCTTT; cdr3_aa: CASSLGGLSTEAFF
v_call: TRBV10-3; j_call: TRBJ1-1; clone_size: NA; d_call: NA; cdr3_nt: TGTGCCATCAGTGGTAACAGGGCTGAAGCTTTCTTT; cdr3_aa: CAISGNRAEAFF
v_call: TRBV10-1; j_call: TRBJ2-3; clone_size: many; d_call: TRBD2; cdr3_nt: TGCGCCAGCAGCGGACTAGCGGGAGATGAAGATACGCAGTATTTT; cdr3_aa: CASSGLAGDEDTQYF
v_call: TRBV7-9; j_call: TRBJ2-3; clone_size: NA; d_call: NA; cdr3_nt: TGTGCCAGCAGCCAATCCGCTGGAATGAGCGCGCAGTATTTT; cdr3_aa: CASSQSAGMSAQYF
v_call: TRBV19; j_call: TRBJ2-1; clone_size: NA; d_call: NA; cdr3_nt: TGTGCCAGTAGTATCATATTTGGATCCACCGGCTACAATGAGCAGTTCTTC; cdr3_aa: CASSIIFGSTGYNEQFF
v_call: TRBV24-1; j_call: TRBJ2-1; clone_size: many; d_call: TRBD1; cdr3_nt: TGTGCCACCAGTAGGACAGGGTTTAGCTACAATGAGCAGTTCTTC; cdr3_aa: CATSRTGFSYNEQFF
v_call: TRBV6-1; j_call: TRBJ2-7; clone_size: NA; d_call: NA; cdr3_nt: TGTGCCAGCAGAGTCAGACAGAGTGGGGCCTACGAGCGGTACTTC; cdr3_aa: CASRVRQSGAYERYF
v_call: TRBV11-3; j_call: TRBJ2-2; clone_size: NA; d_call: TRBD1; cdr3_nt: TGTGCCAGCAGCTTAGGAGGGGGCGGGTCCGGGGAGCTGTTTTTT; cdr3_aa: CASSLGGGGSGELFF
v_call: TRBV18; j_call: TRBJ2-5; clone_size: NA; d_call: NA; cdr3_nt: TGTGCCAGCTCACCACCCGTTTCGGGGGCGGAGGAGACCCAGTACTTC; cdr3_aa: CASSPPVSGAEETQYF
v_call: TRBV6-1; j_call: TRBJ1-1; clone_size: few; d_call: TRBD1; cdr3_nt: TGTGCCAGCAGAGAACAGGGGGCAGGCACTGAAGCTTTCTTT; cdr3_aa: CASREQGAGTEAFF
v_call: TRBV28; j_call: TRBJ1-3; clone_size: NA; d_call: NA; cdr3_nt: TGTGCCAGCAGTGTACTGGGTAACACCATATATTTT; cdr3_aa: CASSVLGNTIYF
v_call: TRBV10-3; j_call: TRBJ1-2; clone_size: NA; d_call: NA; cdr3_nt: TGTGCCAGCAGTTTTAATGGGGGTTTAAATTATGGCTACACCTTC; cdr3_aa: CASSFNGGLNYGYTF
v_call: TRBV24-1; j_call: TRBJ2-7; clone_size: NA; d_call: TRBD2; cdr3_nt: TGTGCCACCAGTTTATTTCGGGGGGCCTACGAGCAGTACTTC; cdr3_aa: CATSLFRGAYEQYF
v_call: TRBV20-1; j_call: TRBJ2-7; clone_size: NA; d_call: NA; cdr3_nt: TGCAGTGCACAGCCTTCCTACGAGCAGTACTTC; cdr3_aa: CSAQPSYEQYF
v_call: TRBV14; j_call: TRBJ2-1; clone_size: NA; d_call: NA; cdr3_nt: TGTGCCAGCAGTCACCACCCTAGCGATCAGGTCCATGAGCAGTTCTTC; cdr3_aa: CASSHHPSDQVHEQFF
v_call: TRBV11-2; j_call: TRBJ2-4; clone_size: NA; d_call: NA; cdr3_nt: TGTGCCAGCAGCTTAGATGCCCCGGAAGGGGGGGGGAACATTCAGTACTTC; cdr3_aa: CASSLDAPEGGGNIQYF
v_call: TRBV25-1; j_call: TRBJ2-1; clone_size: NA; d_call: TRBD1; cdr3_nt: TGTGCCAGCAGCTATGACGGACAGGGCTACAATGAGCAGTTCTTC; cdr3_aa: CASSYDGQGYNEQFF
v_call: TRBV19; j_call: TRBJ2-3; clone_size: many; d_call: TRBD1; cdr3_nt: TGTGCCAGTAGTAAGGGACAGGGGGCAGATACGCAGTATTTT; cdr3_aa: CASSKGQGADTQYF
v_call: TRBV11-2; j_call: TRBJ2-1; clone_size: few; d_call: TRBD2; cdr3_nt: TGTGCCAGCAGCTTAGCTCGGACTAGCGGGAATGAGCAGTTCTTC; cdr3_aa: CASSLARTSGNEQFF
v_call: TRBV5-1; j_call: TRBJ2-7; clone_size: NA; d_call: TRBD1; cdr3_nt: TGCGCCAGCAGCTCAAACAGGGGGGCTACCTACGAGCAGTACTTC; cdr3_aa: CASSSNRGATYEQYF
v_call: TRBV10-3; j_call: TRBJ1-2; clone_size: many; d_call: NA; cdr3_nt: TGTGCCATCACCCAACAGGGTAACAATGGCTACACCTTC; cdr3_aa: CAITQQGNNGYTF
v_call: TRBV9; j_call: TRBJ2-2; clone_size: few; d_call: NA; cdr3_nt: TGTGCCAGCAGCGTAGCTACAGTTCACACCGGGGAGCTGTTTTTT; cdr3_aa: CASSVATVHTGELFF
v_call: TRBV29-1; j_call: TRBJ2-1; clone_size: NA; d_call: NA; cdr3_nt: TGCAGCGTTGATTCCCGGCCAATGGATGAGCAGTTCTTC; cdr3_aa: CSVDSRPMDEQFF
v_call: TRBV19; j_call: TRBJ2-6; clone_size: NA; d_call: NA; cdr3_nt: TGTGCCGCCTCCTCTGGGGCCAACGTCCTGACTTTC; cdr3_aa: CAASSGANVLTF
v_call: TRBV29-1; j_call: TRBJ2-7; clone_size: NA; d_call: NA; cdr3_nt: TGCAGCGTTGAGGGCGTGAGCTCCTACGAGCAGTACTTC; cdr3_aa: CSVEGVSSYEQYF
v_call: TRBV10-1; j_call: TRBJ2-7; clone_size: NA; d_call: TRBD2; cdr3_nt: TGCGCCAGCAGCCGGGACAGGGGGACTGGACTAGCGGGGGGATCGATGGACGAGCAGTACTTC; cdr3_aa: CASSRDRGTGLAGGSMDEQYF
v_call: TRBV29-1; j_call: TRBJ2-7; clone_size: NA; d_call: NA; cdr3_nt: TGCAGCGTTCTCCCGGGAGACTCCTACGAGCAGTACTTC; cdr3_aa: CSVLPGDSYEQYF
v_call: TRBV2; j_call: TRBJ2-7; clone_size: few; d_call: NA; cdr3_nt: TGTGCCAGCAGCCATTCTCGGGGATTCGCCTACGAGCAGTACTTC; cdr3_aa: CASSHSRGFAYEQYF
v_call: TRBV7-2; j_call: TRBJ1-6; clone_size: NA; d_call: NA; cdr3_nt: TGTGCCAGCACCTCCGATAATTCACCCCTCCACTTT; cdr3_aa: CASTSDNSPLHF
v_call: TRBV7-2; j_call: TRBJ1-1; clone_size: few; d_call: NA; cdr3_nt: TGTGCCAGCAGTTATATCACGGGGAACACTGAAGCTTTCTTT; cdr3_aa: CASSYITGNTEAFF
v_call: TRBV12-3/TRBV12-4; j_call: TRBJ2-2; clone_size: few; d_call: NA; cdr3_nt: TGTGCCAGCGCCGACAGTTTAAGGTCCGGGGAGCTGTTTTTT; cdr3_aa: CASADSLRSGELFF
v_call: TRBV7-2; j_call: TRBJ2-7; clone_size: NA; d_call: TRBD1; cdr3_nt: TGTGCCAGCAGCAAGGGGGCCTCCTACGAGCAGTACTTC; cdr3_aa: CASSKGASYEQYF
v_call: TRBV19; j_call: TRBJ1-1; clone_size: many; d_call: NA; cdr3_nt: TGTGCCAGTAGTATTTCGGGGAGGGGCACTGAAGCTTTCTTT; cdr3_aa: CASSISGRGTEAFF
v_call: TRBV7-9; j_call: TRBJ2-7; clone_size: many; d_call: NA; cdr3_nt: TGTGCCAGCAGCTTAGTGCAGGGAAGCTCCTACGAGCAGTACTTC; cdr3_aa: CASSLVQGSSYEQYF
v_call: TRBV7-2; j_call: TRBJ2-5; clone_size: many; d_call: TRBD2; cdr3_nt: TGTGCCAGCAGCTTAGGACTAGCGGGGGGTTCTGAGACCCAGTACTTC; cdr3_aa: CASSLGLAGGSETQYF
v_call: TRBV29-1; j_call: TRBJ2-3; clone_size: NA; d_call: TRBD2; cdr3_nt: TGCAGCCTAAGGACTAGCGGATACGCAGATACGCAGTATTTT; cdr3_aa: CSLRTSGYADTQYF
v_call: TRBV20-1; j_call: TRBJ1-5; clone_size: few; d_call: NA; cdr3_nt: TGCAGTGCAAGAGAGGACAGCTTGTTTTCGCCCCAGCATTTT; cdr3_aa: CSAREDSLFSPQHF
v_call: TRBV9; j_call: TRBJ2-6; clone_size: NA; d_call: NA; cdr3_nt: TGTGCCAGCAGCGTCAGAGTGGGGACTTTCTCTGGGGCCAACGTCCTGACTTTC; cdr3_aa: CASSVRVGTFSGANVLTF
v_call: TRBV25-1; j_call: TRBJ1-1; clone_size: few; d_call: TRBD1; cdr3_nt: TGTGCCAGCAGTGGGGACAGGACGGGTGGTACTGAAGCTTTCTTT; cdr3_aa: CASSGDRTGGTEAFF
v_call: TRBV14; j_call: TRBJ1-2; clone_size: many; d_call: TRBD1; cdr3_nt: TGTGCCAGCAGCCCAGACAGGGTCGGCTACACCTTC; cdr3_aa: CASSPDRVGYTF
v_call: TRBV12-3/TRBV12-4; j_call: TRBJ1-5; clone_size: NA; d_call: TRBD1; cdr3_nt: TGTGCCAGCAGTTTGGGTGACAGGGGGCTCTATCAGCCCCAGCATTTT; cdr3_aa: CASSLGDRGLYQPQHF
v_call: TRBV24-1; j_call: TRBJ2-7; clone_size: NA; d_call: TRBD1; cdr3_nt: TGTGCCACCAGTGATTTCGAGTGGGACAGGTTGCTCTACGAGCAGTACTTC; cdr3_aa: CATSDFEWDRLLYEQYF
v_call: TRBV9; j_call: TRBJ1-6; clone_size: many; d_call: NA; cdr3_nt: TGTGCCAGCAGCGTTGGAGGCAGGGGACCCTCCTATAATTCACCCCTCCACTTT; cdr3_aa: CASSVGGRGPSYNSPLHF
v_call: TRBV10-3; j_call: TRBJ1-1; clone_size: many; d_call: NA; cdr3_nt: TGTGCCATCAGACCCAGAGATGACGGGAACACTGAAGCTTTCTTT; cdr3_aa: CAIRPRDDGNTEAFF
v_call: TRBV25-1; j_call: TRBJ1-4; clone_size: NA; d_call: NA; cdr3_nt: TGTGCCAGCAGTGAATATCTGGGGGCTAGGGAAAAACTGTTTTTT; cdr3_aa: CASSEYLGAREKLFF